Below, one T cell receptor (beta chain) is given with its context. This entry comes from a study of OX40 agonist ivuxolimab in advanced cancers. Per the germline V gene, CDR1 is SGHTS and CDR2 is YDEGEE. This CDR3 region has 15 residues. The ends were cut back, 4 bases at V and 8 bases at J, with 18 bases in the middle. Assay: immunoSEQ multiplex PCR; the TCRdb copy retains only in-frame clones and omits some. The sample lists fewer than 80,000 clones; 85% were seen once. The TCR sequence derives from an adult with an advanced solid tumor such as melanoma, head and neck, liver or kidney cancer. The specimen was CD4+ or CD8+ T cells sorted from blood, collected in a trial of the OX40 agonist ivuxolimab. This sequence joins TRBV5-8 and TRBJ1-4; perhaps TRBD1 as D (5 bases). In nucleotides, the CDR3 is TGTGCCAGCAGCCCGGACGGCAGGGTTGGAGAAAAACTGTTTTTT. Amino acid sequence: CASSPDGRVGEKLFF. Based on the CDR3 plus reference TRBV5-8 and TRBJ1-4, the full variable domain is EAGVTQSPTHLIKTRGQQATLRCSPISGHTSVYWYQQALGLGLQFLLWYDEGEERNRGNFPPRFSGRQFPNYSSELNVNALELEDSALYLCASSPDGRVGEKLFFGSGTQLSVL.